The clone carrying this T cell receptor beta chain was counted ten times or more. Its specificity is unknown. The germline CDR1 and CDR2 sequences are MNHNS and SASEGT. This CDR3 is built from 18 residues. The V and J ends lost 1 base and 4 bases respectively, with 23 bases between them. This entry belongs to a study of T cell repertoires in cytomegalovirus infection. Whole-study context: An indication of both CMV infection and matching HLA type came from public TCR beta signatures.

TCRdb fed the reads into MiXCR, producing one record per CDR3 protein. In the table there are hundreds of thousands of distinct CDR3 sequences, 33% of which are singletons. Study results and caveats: CMV-specific TCR beta clonotypes restricted by HLA-C were the ones dominating the ex vivo response.

This chain connects TRBV6-1 to TRBJ2-7; D perhaps matches TRBD2 (5 bases). This specimen consisted of cultured PBMCs, obtained from culture after CMV antigen stimulation. This receptor was taken from a human donor in good health (CMV status not recorded). Some clones in this sample may be carry-over from other donors' samples. DNA for the CDR3: TGTGCCAGCAGTGAAGAATTGGTCTCGGGGTTTAGGCTATACGAGCAGTACGTC. It encodes CASSEELVSGFRLYEQYV.